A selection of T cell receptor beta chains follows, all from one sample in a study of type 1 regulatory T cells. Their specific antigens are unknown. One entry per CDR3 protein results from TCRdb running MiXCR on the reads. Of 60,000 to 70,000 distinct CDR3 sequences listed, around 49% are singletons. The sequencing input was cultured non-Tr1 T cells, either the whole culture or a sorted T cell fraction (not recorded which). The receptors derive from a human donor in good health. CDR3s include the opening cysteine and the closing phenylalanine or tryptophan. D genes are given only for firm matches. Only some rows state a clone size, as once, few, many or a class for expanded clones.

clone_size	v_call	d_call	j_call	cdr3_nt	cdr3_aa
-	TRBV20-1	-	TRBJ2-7	TGCAGTGCTAGAGGGGGGGGGCCCCACTACGAGCAGTACTTC	CSARGGGPHYEQYF
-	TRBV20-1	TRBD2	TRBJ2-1	TGCAGTGCTAGGGTAGCGGGTAGCTCCTACAATGAGCAGTTCTTC	CSARVAGSSYNEQFF
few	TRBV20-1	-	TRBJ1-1	TGCAGTGCTAGAGATGCGGGCGGGTCCACTGAAGCTTTCTTT	CSARDAGGSTEAFF
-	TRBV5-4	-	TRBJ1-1	TGTGCCAGCAGCCCAGCGATGAACACTGAAGCTTTCTTT	CASSPAMNTEAFF
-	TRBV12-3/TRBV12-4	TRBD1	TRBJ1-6	TGTGCCAGCAGTTTCCGGGACAGGGGTTCACCCCTCCACTTT	CASSFRDRGSPLHF
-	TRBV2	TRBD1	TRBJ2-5	TGTGCCAGCAGTGAAAACAGGGGCGTAGGAGAGACCCAGTACTTC	CASSENRGVGETQYF
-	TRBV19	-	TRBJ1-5	TGTGCCAGTGGGAGCAATCAGCCCCAGCATTTT	CASGSNQPQHF
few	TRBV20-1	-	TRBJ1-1	TGCAGTGCTAGAGCCCCACCCCTGAACACTGAAGCTTTCTTT	CSARAPPLNTEAFF
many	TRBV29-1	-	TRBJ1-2	TGCAGCGTGGATAGTACCCGTGATGGCTACACCTTC	CSVDSTRDGYTF
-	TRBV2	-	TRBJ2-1	TGTGCCAGCAGTGGGGCGGGGGAGCAGTTCTTC	CASSGAGEQFF
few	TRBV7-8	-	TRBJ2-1	TGTGCCAGCAGCTTAGGATTTGGAGGAAACAATGAGCAGTTCTTC	CASSLGFGGNNEQFF
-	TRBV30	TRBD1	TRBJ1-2	TGTGCCTGGAGCCGGGACAGGGGAAACTATGGCTACACCTTC	CAWSRDRGNYGYTF
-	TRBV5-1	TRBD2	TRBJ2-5	TGCGCCAGCAGCTTGGAGGCTAGCGGGGAGGAAGAGACCCAGTACTTC	CASSLEASGEEETQYF
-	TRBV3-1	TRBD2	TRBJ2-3	TGTGCCAGCAAACTAAGCGGGGTTGGAGATACGCAGTATTTT	CASKLSGVGDTQYF
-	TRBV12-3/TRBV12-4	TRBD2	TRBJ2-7	TGTGCCAGCAGTTTACTCGGGGGGTTCGAGCAGTACTTC	CASSLLGGFEQYF
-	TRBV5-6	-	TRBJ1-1	TGTGCCAGCAGCTTCCGCGACAGGTTGAACACTGAAGCTTTCTTT	CASSFRDRLNTEAFF
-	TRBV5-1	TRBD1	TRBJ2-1	TGCGCCAGCAGCTTGTCGGGACAGGGGGAAAGTGAGCAGTTCTTC	CASSLSGQGESEQFF
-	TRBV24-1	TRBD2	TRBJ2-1	TGTGCCACCAGTGACCGACTAGCGGGGGGGAGCTCCTACAATGAGCAGTTCTTC	CATSDRLAGGSSYNEQFF
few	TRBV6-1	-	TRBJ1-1	TGTGCCAGCAGGACCGAGGGTCCGTTGATGAACACTGAAGCTTTCTTT	CASRTEGPLMNTEAFF
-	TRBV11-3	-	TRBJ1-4	TGTGCCAGCAGCTTGGGGGGGCCGATTGAAAAACTGTTTTTT	CASSLGGPIEKLFF
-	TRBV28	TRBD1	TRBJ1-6	TGTGCCAGCAGCGTACAGGGGCAAAATAATTCACCCCTCCACTTT	CASSVQGQNNSPLHF
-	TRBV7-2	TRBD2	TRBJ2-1	TGTGCCAGCAGCCCTGGACTAGCGGGGGGGTTTCGGCAGTTCTTC	CASSPGLAGGFRQFF
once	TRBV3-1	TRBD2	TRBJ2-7	TGTGCCAGCAGCCAAGAGGAGCGGGGGGGCCCCGAGCAGTACTTC	CASSQEERGGPEQYF
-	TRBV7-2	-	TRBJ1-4	TGTGCCAGCAGCTCCCGGACTGATTCTAATGAAAAACTGTTTTTT	CASSSRTDSNEKLFF
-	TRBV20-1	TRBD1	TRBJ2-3	TGCAGTGCGAAAACAGGGGGCAGCACAGATACGCAGTATTTT	CSAKTGGSTDTQYF
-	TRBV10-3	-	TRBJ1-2	TGTGCCATCAGCGGGACGGCTTCATCCACTGGGGTTGGCTACACCTTC	CAISGTASSTGVGYTF
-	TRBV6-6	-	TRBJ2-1	TGTGCCAGCAGGCAGGGAAGCTCCTACAATGAGCAGTTCTTC	CASRQGSSYNEQFF
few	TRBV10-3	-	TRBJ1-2	TGTGCCATCAGCACAGGGCTCCCCCTCTATGGCTACACCTTC	CAISTGLPLYGYTF
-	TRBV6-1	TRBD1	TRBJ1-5	TGTGCCAGCAACCCCGCAGGGGGTAGCAATCAGCCCCAGCATTTT	CASNPAGGSNQPQHF
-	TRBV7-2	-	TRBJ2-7	TGTGCCAGCAGCTCTACAGGTTTCGAGCAGTACTTC	CASSSTGFEQYF